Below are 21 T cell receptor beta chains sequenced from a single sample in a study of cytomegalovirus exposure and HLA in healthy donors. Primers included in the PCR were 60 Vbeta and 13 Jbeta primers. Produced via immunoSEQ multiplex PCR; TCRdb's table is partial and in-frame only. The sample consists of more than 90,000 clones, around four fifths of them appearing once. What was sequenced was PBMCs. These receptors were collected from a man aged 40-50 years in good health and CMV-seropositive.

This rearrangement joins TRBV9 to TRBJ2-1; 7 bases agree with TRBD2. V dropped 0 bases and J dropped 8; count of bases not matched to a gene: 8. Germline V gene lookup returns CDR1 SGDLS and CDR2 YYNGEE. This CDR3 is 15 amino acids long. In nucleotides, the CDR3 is TGTGCCAGCAGCGTAGAGGGAGGGCCGCAGGATGAGCAGTTCTTC. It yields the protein CASSVEGGPQDEQFF.

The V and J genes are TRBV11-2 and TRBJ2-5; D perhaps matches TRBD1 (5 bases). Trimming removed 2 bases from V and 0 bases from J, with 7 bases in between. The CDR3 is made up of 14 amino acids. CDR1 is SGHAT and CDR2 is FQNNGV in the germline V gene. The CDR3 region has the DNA TGTGCCAGCAGCTTAATGACAGACCAAGAGACCCAGTACTTC. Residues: CASSLMTDQETQYF.

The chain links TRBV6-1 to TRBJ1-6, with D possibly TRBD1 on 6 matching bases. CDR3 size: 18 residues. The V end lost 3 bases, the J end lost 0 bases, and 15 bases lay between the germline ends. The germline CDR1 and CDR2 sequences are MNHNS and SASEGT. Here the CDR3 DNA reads TGTGCCAGCAGTGACAGACAGGTTCGGGGCTCCTATAATTCACCCCTCCACTTT. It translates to CASSDRQVRGSYNSPLHF.

The CDR3 DNA reads TGTGCCAGCAGCTTAGAAGGGGGTTACTACGAGCAGTACTTC. Protein sequence: CASSLEGGYYEQYF. V usage is TRBV7-9 and J usage is TRBJ2-5; tentatively, D is TRBD1 (6 bases). The last part of the DNA fits TRBJ2-7 better; the J call may be wrong. This CDR3 has 14 amino acids. Per germline, CDR1 SEHNR and CDR2 FQNEAQ (reference sequence).

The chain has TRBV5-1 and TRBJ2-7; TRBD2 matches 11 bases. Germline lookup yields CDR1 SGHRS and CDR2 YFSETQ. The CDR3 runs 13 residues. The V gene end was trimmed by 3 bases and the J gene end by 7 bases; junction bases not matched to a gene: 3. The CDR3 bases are TGCGCCAGCAGCTCGGGACTAGCGGAGGAGCAGTACTTC. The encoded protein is CASSSGLAEEQYF.

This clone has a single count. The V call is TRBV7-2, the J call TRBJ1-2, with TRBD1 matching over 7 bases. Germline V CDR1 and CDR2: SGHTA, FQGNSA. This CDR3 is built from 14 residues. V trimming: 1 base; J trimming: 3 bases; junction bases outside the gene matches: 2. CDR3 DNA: TGTGCCAGCAGCTTAGGCGGGACAGACTATGGCTACACCTTC. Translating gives CASSLGGTDYGYTF.

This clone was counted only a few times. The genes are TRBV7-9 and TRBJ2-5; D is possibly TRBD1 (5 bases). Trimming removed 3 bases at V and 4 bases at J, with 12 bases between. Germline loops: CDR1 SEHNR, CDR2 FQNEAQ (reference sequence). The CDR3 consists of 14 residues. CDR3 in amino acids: CASSFQGAIETQYF. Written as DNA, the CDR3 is TGTGCCAGCAGCTTCCAGGGCGCAATAGAGACCCAGTACTTC.

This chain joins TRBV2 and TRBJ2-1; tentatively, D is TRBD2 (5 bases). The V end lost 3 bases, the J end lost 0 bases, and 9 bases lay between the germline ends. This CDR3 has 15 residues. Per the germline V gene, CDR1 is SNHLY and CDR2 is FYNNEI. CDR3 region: CASSEDFSSYNEQFF. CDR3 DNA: TGTGCCAGCAGTGAGGACTTCAGCTCCTACAATGAGCAGTTCTTC.

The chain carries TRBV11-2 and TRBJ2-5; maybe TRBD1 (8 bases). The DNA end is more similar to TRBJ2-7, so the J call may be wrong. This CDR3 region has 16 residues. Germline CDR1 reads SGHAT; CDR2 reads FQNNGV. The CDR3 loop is CASSLGNRGGTYEQYF. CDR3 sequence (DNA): TGTGCCAGCAGCTTGGGAAACAGGGGGGGCACTTACGAGCAGTACTTC.

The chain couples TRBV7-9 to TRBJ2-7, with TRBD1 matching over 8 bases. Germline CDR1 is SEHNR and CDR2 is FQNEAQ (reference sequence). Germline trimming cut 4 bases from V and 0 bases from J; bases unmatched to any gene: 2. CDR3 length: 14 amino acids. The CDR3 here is CASSSGTGSYEQYF. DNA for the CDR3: TGTGCCAGCAGCTCCGGGACAGGCTCCTACGAGCAGTACTTC.

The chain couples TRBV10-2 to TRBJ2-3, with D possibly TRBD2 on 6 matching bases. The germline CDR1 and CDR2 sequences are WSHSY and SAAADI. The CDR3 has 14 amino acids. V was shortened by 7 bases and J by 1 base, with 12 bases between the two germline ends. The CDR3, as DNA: TGCGCCAGCACCCACCGGGAGCGCACAGATACGCAGTATTTT. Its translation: CASTHRERTDTQYF.

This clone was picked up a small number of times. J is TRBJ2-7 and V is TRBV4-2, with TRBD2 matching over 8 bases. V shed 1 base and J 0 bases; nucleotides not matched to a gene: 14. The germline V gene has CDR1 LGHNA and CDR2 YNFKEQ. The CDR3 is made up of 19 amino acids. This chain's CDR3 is CASSQVWASGRPSSYEQYF. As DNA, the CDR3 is TGTGCCAGCAGCCAAGTTTGGGCTAGCGGGCGCCCGAGCTCCTACGAGCAGTACTTC.

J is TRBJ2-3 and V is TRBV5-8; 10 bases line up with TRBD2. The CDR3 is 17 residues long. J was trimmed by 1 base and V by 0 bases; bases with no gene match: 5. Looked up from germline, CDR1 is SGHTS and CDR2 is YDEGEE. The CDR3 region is CASSLANLAGGTDTQYF. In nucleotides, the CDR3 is TGTGCCAGCAGCTTGGCCAACCTAGCGGGGGGCACAGATACGCAGTATTTT.

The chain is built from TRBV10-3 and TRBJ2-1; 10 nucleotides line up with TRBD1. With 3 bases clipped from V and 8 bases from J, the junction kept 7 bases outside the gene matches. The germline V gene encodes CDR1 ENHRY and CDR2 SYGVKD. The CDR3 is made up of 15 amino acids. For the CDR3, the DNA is TGTGCCATCAGTGATCTTGGACAGGGGGACCATGAGCAGTTCTTC. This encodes CAISDLGQGDHEQFF.

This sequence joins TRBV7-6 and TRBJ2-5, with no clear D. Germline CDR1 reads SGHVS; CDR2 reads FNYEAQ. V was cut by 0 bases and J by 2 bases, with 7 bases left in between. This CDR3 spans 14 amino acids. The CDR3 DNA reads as TGTGCCAGCAGCTTAGCAAGCCATCAAGAGACCCAGTACTTC. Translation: CASSLASHQETQYF.

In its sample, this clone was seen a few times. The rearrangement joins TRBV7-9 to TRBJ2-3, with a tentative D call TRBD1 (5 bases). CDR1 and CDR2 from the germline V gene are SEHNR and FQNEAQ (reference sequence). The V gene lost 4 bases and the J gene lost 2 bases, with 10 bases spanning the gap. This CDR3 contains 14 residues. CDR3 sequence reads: CASSSAGLTDTQYF. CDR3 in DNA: TGTGCCAGCAGCTCTGCAGGGCTCACAGATACGCAGTATTTT.

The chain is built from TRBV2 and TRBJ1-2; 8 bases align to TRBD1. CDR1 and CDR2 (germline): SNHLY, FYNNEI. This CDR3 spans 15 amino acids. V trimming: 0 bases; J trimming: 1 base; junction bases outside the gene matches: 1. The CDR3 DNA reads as TGTGCCAGCAGTGAAGCGACAGGGGATAACTATGGCTACACCTTC. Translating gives CASSEATGDNYGYTF.

The CDR3 loop is CATSRALGGDTNYEQYF. As DNA, the CDR3 is TGTGCCACCAGCAGAGCCCTCGGGGGGGACACCAACTACGAGCAGTACTTC. The chain has TRBV15 and TRBJ2-7; 8 nucleotides line up with TRBD2. The CDR3 is 17 residues long. From germline, CDR1 is LNHNV and CDR2 YYDKDF (reference sequence). J lost 3 bases, V lost 1 base, and 11 bases had no gene match.

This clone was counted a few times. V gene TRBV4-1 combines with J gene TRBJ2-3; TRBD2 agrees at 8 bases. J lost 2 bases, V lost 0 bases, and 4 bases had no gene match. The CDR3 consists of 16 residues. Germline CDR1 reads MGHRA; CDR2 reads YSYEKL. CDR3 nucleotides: TGCGCCAGCAGCCAAGATACTAGCGGCTACACAGATACGCAGTATTTT. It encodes CASSQDTSGYTDTQYF.

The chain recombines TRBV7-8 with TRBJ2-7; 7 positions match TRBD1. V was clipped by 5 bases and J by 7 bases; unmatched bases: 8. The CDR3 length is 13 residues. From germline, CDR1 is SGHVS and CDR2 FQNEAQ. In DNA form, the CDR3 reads TGTGCCAGCAGCCGTGGGACAGACCGTGAGCAGTACTTC. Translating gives CASSRGTDREQYF.

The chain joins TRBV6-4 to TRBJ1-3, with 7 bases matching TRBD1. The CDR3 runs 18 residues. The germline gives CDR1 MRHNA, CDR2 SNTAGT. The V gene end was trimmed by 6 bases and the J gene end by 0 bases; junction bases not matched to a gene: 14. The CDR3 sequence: CASRTGRTSRPSGNTIYF. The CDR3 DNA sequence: TGTGCCAGCAGGACAGGGAGAACATCCCGTCCCTCTGGAAACACCATATATTTT.